These 30 T cell receptor beta chains came from one sample sequenced in a study of T cell changes during pregnancy in multiple sclerosis. Profiling relied on immunoSEQ multiplex PCR, and the TCRdb table lists in-frame clones only, not all of them. Here the sample spans about 56,000 clones, approximately 91% being singletons. The sample was peripheral blood, taken after pregnancy. These receptors all stem from a female donor with multiple sclerosis, enrolled in a pregnancy study.

The chain links TRBV6-6 to TRBJ2-2; 12 bases map to TRBD2. The V gene's germline CDR1 is MNHNY and CDR2 SVGAGI (reference sequence). V lost 9 bases to trimming and J lost 6 bases; unmatched junction nucleotides: 8. The CDR3 runs 15 residues. DNA of the CDR3: TGTGCCAGTTTCCTAGCGGGGGGGCAGGCCGGGGAGCTGTTTTTT. Its translation: CASFLAGGQAGELFF.

This chain links TRBV19 with TRBJ1-5, with D possibly TRBD1 on 5 matching bases. CDR3 length: 18 residues. Trimming left V 7 bases short and J 3 bases short, with 25 bases between. Germline values: CDR1 LNHDA, CDR2 SQIVND (reference sequence). This CDR3 is CASKMQEGNPKYNQPQHF. CDR3 nucleotide sequence: TGTGCCAGTAAAATGCAGGAGGGGAACCCGAAATACAATCAGCCCCAGCATTTT.

CDR3 in amino acids: CASSYQSSPEAFF. CDR3 nucleotide sequence: TGTGCCAGCAGTTACCAGTCGTCCCCGGAGGCTTTCTTT. The V gene is TRBV6-5, the J gene TRBJ1-1; D remains unclear. Germline V gives CDR1 MNHEY, CDR2 SVGAGI. The germline V and J ends were trimmed by 2 bases and 11 bases, with 15 bases remaining between them. This CDR3 has 13 amino acids.

This clone was seen a single time. The chain is built from TRBV4-1 and TRBJ1-2; weak D call: TRBD1 (5 bases). Germline CDR1 is MGHRA and CDR2 is YSYEKL. Trimming removed 0 bases at V and 4 bases at J, with 9 bases between. The CDR3 is 14 residues long. DNA for the CDR3: TGCGCCAGCAGCCAAGATGGCCAGGGCTATGGCTACACCTTC. Amino acids: CASSQDGQGYGYTF.

V gene TRBV7-6 combines with J gene TRBJ1-6; D is undetermined. Trimming removed 2 bases from V and 8 bases from J, with 7 bases in between. CDR3 length equals 13 residues. Germline V lookup: CDR1 SGHVS, CDR2 FNYEAQ. CDR3 sequence: CASSLTRDSPLHF. DNA of the CDR3: TGTGCCAGCAGCTTAACCCGGGATTCACCCCTCCACTTT. The full variable domain, in which reference TRBV7-6 and TRBJ1-6 provide the parts outside the CDR3, is GAGVSQSPRYKVTKRGQDVALRCDPISGHVSLYWYRQALGQGPEFLTYFNYEAQQDKSGLPNDRFSAERPEGSISTLTIQRTEQRDSAMYRCASSLTRDSPLHFGNGTRLTVT.

This chain joins TRBV2 and TRBJ1-4; D perhaps matches TRBD1 (5 bases). Trimming took off 6 bases at V and 0 bases at J, with 11 bases between the two ends. The CDR3 length is 15 residues. Germline lookup yields CDR1 SNHLY and CDR2 FYNNEI. CDR3 coding DNA: TGTGCCAGCAGGTCAGGGTTTTCAACTAATGAAAAACTGTTTTTT. Its translation: CASRSGFSTNEKLFF.

This clone was counted only a few times. This sequence joins TRBV19 and TRBJ2-5; possibly TRBD1 for D (5 bases). Trimming cost V 4 bases and J 5 bases, with 23 bases left between them. This CDR3 has 17 amino acids. CDR1 and CDR2 from the germline V gene are LNHDA and SQIVND (reference sequence). DNA of the CDR3: TGTGCCAGTAGTAATATAGGACGTCCGAGTGCAGGGGAGACCCAGTACTTC. Its protein is CASSNIGRPSAGETQYF.

The J gene is TRBJ1-3, the V gene TRBV9; D uncertain. Between the trimmed V and J ends, which lost 0 bases and 4 bases, there was a span of 8 bases. The CDR3 extends over 14 amino acids. CDR1 is SGDLS and CDR2 is YYNGEE in the germline V gene. CDR3 loop: CASSVGDNGNTIYF. CDR3 sequence (DNA): TGTGCCAGCAGCGTAGGCGACAACGGAAACACCATATATTTT.

J is TRBJ1-5 and V is TRBV5-6; 11 bases match TRBD1. Losses at the gene ends were 1 base for V and 5 bases for J; bases not matched to a gene: 11. The germline CDR1 and CDR2 sequences are SGHDT and YYEEEE. This CDR3 comprises 18 residues. This CDR3 is CASSLLILGQGAYQPQHF. CDR3 coding DNA: TGTGCCAGCAGCTTGTTGATTCTAGGACAGGGGGCATATCAGCCCCAGCATTTT.

V gene TRBV5-6 combines with J gene TRBJ1-2; no clear D gene. This CDR3 has 16 amino acids. Trimming cost V 4 bases and J 4 bases, with 20 bases left between them. CDR1 is SGHDT and CDR2 is YYEEEE in the germline V gene. The CDR3 DNA is TGTGCCAGCAGCCCCGGAGGCGGAACTAGTATCTATGGCTACACCTTC. Its translation: CASSPGGGTSIYGYTF.

This chain joins TRBV20-1 and TRBJ1-4; 7 bases agree with TRBD1. There are 11 residues in the CDR3. Germline V CDR1 and CDR2: DFQATT, SNEGSKA (reference sequence). Trimming took 5 bases from V and 8 from J; bases not matched to a gene: 2. CDR3 residues: CSAPTGEKLFF. The CDR3, as DNA: TGCAGTGCTCCGACAGGGGAAAAACTGTTTTTT.

The chain combines TRBV6-4 with TRBJ2-3; D remains ambiguous. Per germline, CDR1 MRHNA and CDR2 SNTAGT. V was pared by 4 bases and J by 2 bases, with 4 bases between. The CDR3 length is 12 residues. CDR3 nucleotide sequence: TGTGCCAGCAGTGGGCTCACAGATACGCAGTATTTT. Protein: CASSGLTDTQYF.

V is TRBV11-2 and J is TRBJ2-1; 7 nucleotides match TRBD2. Germline V CDR1 and CDR2: SGHAT, FQNNGV. The ends lost 1 base at V and 8 bases at J; junction bases unmatched: 8. This CDR3 is built from 15 residues. CDR3: CASSLAMRGFDEQFF. In DNA form, the CDR3 reads TGTGCCAGCAGCTTAGCGATGCGGGGGTTCGATGAGCAGTTCTTC.

The V gene is TRBV5-6, the J gene TRBJ2-3, with 10 bases matching TRBD2. The length of the CDR3 is 14 residues. Germline V gene data show CDR1 as SGHDT and CDR2 as YYEEEE. Trimming cost V 4 bases and J 6 bases; bases outside gene matches: 5. CDR3 nucleotides: TGTGCCAGCAGCCCCGGACTAGCGGTGGATACGCAGTATTTT. Translation gives CASSPGLAVDTQYF.

This chain links TRBV28 with TRBJ2-2, with 9 nucleotides matching TRBD1. The germline V gene encodes CDR1 MDHEN and CDR2 SYDVKM. The J segment lost 0 bases and the V segment lost 8 bases, leaving 4 bases of the junction unmatched. The CDR3 loop spans 15 amino acids. The CDR3 DNA sequence: TGTGCCAGCGCTACAGGGGGCGCGAACACCGGGGAGCTGTTTTTT. It translates to CASATGGANTGELFF.

The rearrangement uses TRBV27 and TRBJ1-2; 9 bases fit TRBD1. Trimming took 2 bases from V and 4 from J; bases not matched to a gene: 8. The V gene's germline CDR1 is MNHEY and CDR2 SMNVEV (reference sequence). The CDR3 sequence is 16 residues long. The CDR3 DNA sequence: TGTGCCAGCAGTTTAACCAAACCGGGACAGGGCTATGGCTACACCTTC. Protein sequence: CASSLTKPGQGYGYTF.

The CDR3 coding sequence is TGTGCCAGTAGCCAGGCCTATTATGGCTACACCTTC. Encoded protein: CASSQAYYGYTF. The chain uses TRBV19 and TRBJ1-2; no reliable D call. V was cut by 6 bases and J by 5 bases, with 10 bases left in between. The CDR3 is 12 amino acids. Germline V gene data show CDR1 as LNHDA and CDR2 as SQIVND (reference sequence).

This clone occurred a few times. The V gene is TRBV11-2, the J gene TRBJ1-2; D not resolved. Germline V gene lookup returns CDR1 SGHAT and CDR2 FQNNGV. V was cut by 1 base and J by 12 bases, with 12 bases left in between. The CDR3 consists of 12 residues. The CDR3 nucleotides read TGTGCCAGCAGCTTAGTGCGGGAAGGGAACACCTTC. The encoded protein is CASSLVREGNTF.

The V gene is TRBV29-1, the J gene TRBJ2-3; possible D gene TRBD2, 5 bases. Trimming stripped 2 bases from V and 6 bases from J, with 24 bases between. CDR1 and CDR2 (germline): SQVTM, ANQGSEA. CDR3 length: 17 residues. This chain's CDR3 is CSVESVWIAPKSDTQYF. The CDR3 coding sequence is TGCAGCGTTGAATCGGTCTGGATAGCGCCCAAATCTGATACGCAGTATTTT.

The chain combines TRBV4-2 with TRBJ2-3; 10 bases are a match to TRBD2. The germline gives CDR1 LGHNA, CDR2 YNFKEQ. The junction had 7 bases not matched to a gene; V was cut back by 0 bases and J by 4 bases. There are 17 residues in the CDR3. For the CDR3, the DNA is TGTGCCAGCAGCCAAGAACCAGCGGGGGGGCGCGCAGATACGCAGTATTTT. Its translation is CASSQEPAGGRADTQYF.

The chain employs TRBV5-1 and TRBJ1-5; 7 nucleotides line up with TRBD1. The CDR3 has 14 amino acids. The ends lost 5 bases at V and 3 bases at J; junction bases unmatched: 5. CDR1 and CDR2 from the germline V gene are SGHRS and YFSETQ. The CDR3 here is CASREQGPNQPQHF. The CDR3 nucleotides read TGCGCCAGCAGGGAACAGGGGCCCAATCAGCCCCAGCATTTT.

The rearrangement links TRBV9 to TRBJ1-2, with D unclear. Germline V gene lookup returns CDR1 SGDLS and CDR2 YYNGEE. The ends were cut back, 3 bases at V and 4 bases at J, with 13 bases in the middle. CDR3 size: 14 residues. This CDR3 is CASSASLSSYGYTF. In DNA, the CDR3 is TGTGCCAGCAGCGCGAGTTTATCTTCCTATGGCTACACCTTC.

This rearrangement joins TRBV4-3 to TRBJ1-2; no firm D call. Germline CDR1 LGHNA, CDR2 YSLEER. The CDR3 length is 14 residues. The germline V and J ends were trimmed by 4 bases and 4 bases, with 13 bases remaining between them. The DNA for the CDR3 is TGCGCCAGCAGCCCCCACCTGGCAGTCTATGGCTACACCTTC. Translating it yields CASSPHLAVYGYTF.

The chain uses TRBV5-6 and TRBJ2-5; 11 positions agree with TRBD1. The CDR3 length is 16 residues. In germline, CDR1 is SGHDT, CDR2 YYEEEE. V lost 3 bases to trimming and J lost 3 bases; unmatched junction nucleotides: 7. Here the CDR3 reads CASSWPGTGGEETQYF. The CDR3 nucleotides read TGTGCCAGCAGCTGGCCCGGGACAGGGGGGGAAGAGACCCAGTACTTC.

The chain combines TRBV9 with TRBJ2-7; tentative D call: TRBD1 (5 bases). V dropped 4 bases and J dropped 3 bases, with 17 bases sitting between them. Germline-derived CDR1 and CDR2 are SGDLS and YYNGEE. CDR3 length: 15 residues. The CDR3 sequence is CASSYQPGGHYEQYF. As DNA, the CDR3 is TGTGCCAGCAGCTACCAGCCAGGCGGACACTACGAGCAGTACTTC.

Remarks on this clone: At the DNA level, this CDR3 is encoded by other sequences in the same sample as well. The chain uses TRBV2 and TRBJ1-2; D may be TRBD1 (5 bases). Germline V gives CDR1 SNHLY, CDR2 FYNNEI. This CDR3 comprises 13 residues. V gave up 2 bases and J gave up 2 bases, with 6 bases separating them. The CDR3 DNA is TGTGCCAGCAGTGAACAGGGAAACTATGGCTACACCTTC. Translation: CASSEQGNYGYTF.

Here the CDR3 reads CASSRGAPLNTEAFF. In DNA form, the CDR3 reads TGCGCCAGCAGCCGGGGGGCCCCTCTTAACACTGAAGCTTTCTTT. The rearrangement uses TRBV5-1 and TRBJ1-1; D might be TRBD1 (6 bases). Trimming cost V 4 bases and J 2 bases, with 15 bases left between them. The CDR3 has 15 residues. Germline CDR1 and CDR2: SGHRS and YFSETQ.

The chain links TRBV19 to TRBJ2-6; D unresolved. The germline V and J ends were trimmed by 0 bases and 0 bases, with 3 bases remaining between them. Per germline, CDR1 LNHDA and CDR2 SQIVND (reference sequence). The CDR3 spans 15 residues. As DNA, the CDR3 is TGTGCCAGTAGTATAGAACTCTCTGGGGCCAACGTCCTGACTTTC. Its protein product is CASSIELSGANVLTF.

The rearrangement links TRBV20-1 to TRBJ1-2; D not resolved. Trimming pared 4 bases from V and 5 bases from J, leaving 8 bases between. Germline CDR1 and CDR2: DFQATT and SNEGSKA (reference sequence). This CDR3 has 11 residues. CDR3 sequence: CSAMEGYGYTF. The CDR3 DNA reads TGCAGTGCTATGGAGGGTTATGGCTACACCTTC.

The chain carries TRBV2 and TRBJ1-2; 8 bases are a match to TRBD1. The junction had 14 bases not matched to a gene; V was cut back by 6 bases and J by 8 bases. The germline gives CDR1 SNHLY, CDR2 FYNNEI. This CDR3 has 15 amino acids. CDR3 sequence (DNA): TGTGCCAGCAGCGGGATAAGACAGGGGATAGACGGCTACACCTTC. This sequence encodes CASSGIRQGIDGYTF.